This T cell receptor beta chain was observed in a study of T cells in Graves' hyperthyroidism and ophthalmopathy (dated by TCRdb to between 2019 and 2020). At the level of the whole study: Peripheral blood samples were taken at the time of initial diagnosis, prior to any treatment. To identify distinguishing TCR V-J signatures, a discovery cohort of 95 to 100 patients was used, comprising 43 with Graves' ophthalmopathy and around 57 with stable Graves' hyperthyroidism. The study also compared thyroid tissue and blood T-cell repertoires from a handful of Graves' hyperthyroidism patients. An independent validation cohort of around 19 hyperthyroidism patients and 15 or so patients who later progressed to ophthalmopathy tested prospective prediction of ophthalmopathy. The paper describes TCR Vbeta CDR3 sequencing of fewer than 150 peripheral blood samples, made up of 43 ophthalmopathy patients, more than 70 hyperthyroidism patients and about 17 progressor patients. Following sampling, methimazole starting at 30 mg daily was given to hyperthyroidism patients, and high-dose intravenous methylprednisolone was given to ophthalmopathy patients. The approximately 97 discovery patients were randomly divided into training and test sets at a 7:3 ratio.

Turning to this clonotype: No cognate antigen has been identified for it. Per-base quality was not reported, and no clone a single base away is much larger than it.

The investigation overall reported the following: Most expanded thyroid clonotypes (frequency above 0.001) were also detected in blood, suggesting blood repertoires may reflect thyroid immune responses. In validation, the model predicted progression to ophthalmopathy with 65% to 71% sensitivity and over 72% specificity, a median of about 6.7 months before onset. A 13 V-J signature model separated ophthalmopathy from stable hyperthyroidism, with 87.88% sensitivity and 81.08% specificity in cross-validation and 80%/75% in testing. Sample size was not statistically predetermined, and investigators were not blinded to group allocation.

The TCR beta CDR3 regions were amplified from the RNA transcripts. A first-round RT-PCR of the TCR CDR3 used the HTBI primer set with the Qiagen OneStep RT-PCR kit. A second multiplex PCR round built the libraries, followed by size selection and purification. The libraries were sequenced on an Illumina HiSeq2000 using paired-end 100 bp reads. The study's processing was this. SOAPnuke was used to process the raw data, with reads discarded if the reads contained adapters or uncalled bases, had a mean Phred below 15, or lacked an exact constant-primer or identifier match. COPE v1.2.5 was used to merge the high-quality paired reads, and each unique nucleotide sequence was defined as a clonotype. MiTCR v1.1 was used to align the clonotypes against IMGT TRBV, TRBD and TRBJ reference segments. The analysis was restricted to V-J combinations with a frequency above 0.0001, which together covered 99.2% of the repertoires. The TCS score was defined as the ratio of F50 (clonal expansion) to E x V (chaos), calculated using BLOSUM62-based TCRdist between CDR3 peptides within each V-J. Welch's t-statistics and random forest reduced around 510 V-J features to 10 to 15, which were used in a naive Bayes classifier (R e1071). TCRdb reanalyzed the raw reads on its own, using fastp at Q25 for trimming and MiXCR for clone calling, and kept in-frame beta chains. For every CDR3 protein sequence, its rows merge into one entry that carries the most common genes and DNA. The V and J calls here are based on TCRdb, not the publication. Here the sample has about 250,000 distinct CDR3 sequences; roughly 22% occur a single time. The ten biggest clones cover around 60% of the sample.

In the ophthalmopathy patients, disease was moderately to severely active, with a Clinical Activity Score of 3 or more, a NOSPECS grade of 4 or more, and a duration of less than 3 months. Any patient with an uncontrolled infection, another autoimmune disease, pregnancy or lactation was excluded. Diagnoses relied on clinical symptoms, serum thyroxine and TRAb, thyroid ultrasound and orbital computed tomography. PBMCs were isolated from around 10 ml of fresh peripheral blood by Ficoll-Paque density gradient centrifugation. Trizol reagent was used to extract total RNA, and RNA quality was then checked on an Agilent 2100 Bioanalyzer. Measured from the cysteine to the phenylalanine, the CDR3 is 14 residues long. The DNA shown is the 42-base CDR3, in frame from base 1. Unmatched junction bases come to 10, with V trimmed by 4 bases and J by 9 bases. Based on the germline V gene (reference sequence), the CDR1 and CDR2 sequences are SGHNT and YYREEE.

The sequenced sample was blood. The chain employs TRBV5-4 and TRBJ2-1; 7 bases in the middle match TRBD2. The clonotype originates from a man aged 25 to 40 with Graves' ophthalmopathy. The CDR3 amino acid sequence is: CASSAGLDAVEQFF. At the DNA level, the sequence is TGTGCCAGCAGCGCTGGACTAGATGCGGTTGAGCAGTTCTTC.